Listed here are 8 T cell receptor beta chains from one sample, sequenced in a study of technical replicates of blood from four donors. Data came from immunoSEQ multiplex PCR; TCRdb stores just in-frame clones and leaves some out. Among roughly 100,000 clones listed, 95% were seen once. Sequenced sample: T cells isolated from PBMCs. These receptors all stem from a human donor in good health.

The rearrangement uses TRBV6-4 and TRBJ2-1; 7 positions agree with TRBD2. CDR1 and CDR2 from the germline V gene are MRHNA and SNTAGT. The CDR3 sequence is 14 residues long. V lost 4 bases to trimming and J lost 5 bases; unmatched junction nucleotides: 5. The CDR3 DNA is TGTGCCAGCAGTGCCTACGGGGGGAACAATGAGCAGTTCTTC. Translation: CASSAYGGNNEQFF.

V usage is TRBV4-1 and J usage is TRBJ1-3; TRBD1 might be the D (5 bases). Germline V gene sequence: CDR1 MGHRA, CDR2 YSYEKL. CDR3 length equals 15 residues. Trimming removed 5 bases from V and 0 bases from J, with 11 bases in between. The CDR3 region has the DNA TGCGCCAGCAGCTCCAGGGCCCTCTCTGGAAACACCATATATTTT. This gives the protein CASSSRALSGNTIYF.

J is TRBJ2-7 and V is TRBV19; 10 nucleotides line up with TRBD1. The CDR3 has 16 amino acids. Germline V gene sequence: CDR1 LNHDA, CDR2 SQIVND (reference sequence). After removal of 3 bases from V and 3 bases from J, the junction contained 8 bases not matched to a gene. The CDR3, as DNA: TGTGCCAGTAGTATCCTCAGGACAGGGGGGAGCTACGAGCAGTACTTC. Translation gives CASSILRTGGSYEQYF.

V is TRBV27 and J is TRBJ2-6, with a possible D match to TRBD2 (5 bases). Germline assignment: CDR1 MNHEY and CDR2 SMNVEV (reference sequence). The CDR3 loop spans 16 amino acids. The V gene lost 0 bases and the J gene lost 4 bases, with 10 bases spanning the gap. The CDR3 here is CASSLSRRPGANVLTF. The DNA for the CDR3 is TGTGCCAGCAGTTTATCTCGGAGGCCGGGGGCCAACGTCCTGACTTTC.

This clone was counted a few times. The chain carries TRBV4-2 and TRBJ1-2; 11 bases agree with TRBD1. Germline V gene data show CDR1 as LGHNA and CDR2 as YNFKEQ. Trimming cost V 4 bases and J 7 bases; bases outside gene matches: 5. CDR3 length equals 14 residues. CDR3 DNA sequence: TGTGCCAGCAGCCCCCCGGACAGGGGGCTTGGCTACACCTTC. As protein: CASSPPDRGLGYTF.

The chain uses TRBV21-1 and TRBJ1-2. TRBV21-1 is reported as a pseudogene. There are 19 residues in the CDR3. The CDR3, as DNA: TGTGCCAGCGGAGAAATTACGCCGGGACTCGCATTGGGGGACTATGGCTACACCTTC. It specifies CASGEITPGLALGDYGYTF.

The chain carries TRBV5-4 and TRBJ2-7, with 10 bases lining up with TRBD2. The CDR3 runs 17 residues. Germline CDR1 and CDR2: SGHNT and YYREEE (reference sequence). Trimming took 2 bases from V and 4 from J; bases not matched to a gene: 12. The CDR3 DNA reads TGTGCCAGCAGCTTCGAGGGGGCTACTAGCGGGGATTACGAGCAGTACTTC. Protein sequence: CASSFEGATSGDYEQYF.

The chain carries TRBV27 and TRBJ2-7, with D tentatively TRBD1 (6 bases). The V and J ends lost 3 bases and 2 bases respectively, with 11 bases between them. Germline V CDR1 and CDR2: MNHEY, SMNVEV (reference sequence). The CDR3 extends over 14 amino acids. CDR3 nucleotide sequence: TGTGCCAGCAGTTTCCTCGGACAGACCTACGAGCAGTACTTC. This translates into CASSFLGQTYEQYF.